Listed here are 5 T cell receptor beta chains from one sample, sequenced in a study of blood T cells in healthy people across ages. Sample-barcoded 5' priming and a J-beta primer mix drove a second PCR of about 6 to 12 cycles. TCRdb re-analysed the 5' RACE reads in MiXCR, keeping a single row per CDR3 protein. This table has approximately 800,000 distinct CDR3 sequences, about half appearing once. Input material: blood. Receptors were obtained from an elderly man in good health.

This rearrangement joins TRBV19 to TRBJ2-1, with 9 bases aligning to TRBD2. V lost 3 bases, J lost 4 bases, and 7 bases stayed unmatched. Germline V CDR1 and CDR2: LNHDA, SQIVND (reference sequence). CDR3 size: 16 residues. The CDR3 nucleotides are TGTGCCAGTAGTATCAGCGCGGGGGGGGAATACAATGAGCAGTTCTTC. Its protein is CASSISAGGEYNEQFF.

The rearrangement uses TRBV7-2 and TRBJ1-4; TRBD1 agrees at 10 bases. The CDR3 totals 15 residues. CDR1 is SGHTA and CDR2 is FQGNSA in the germline V gene. The V and J ends lost 8 bases and 8 bases, in that order; junction bases with no gene match: 11. Here the CDR3 reads CASGPGTGVGEKLFF. The CDR3 nucleotides are TGTGCCAGCGGACCCGGGACAGGGGTAGGGGAAAAACTGTTTTTT.

J is TRBJ2-3 and V is TRBV4-3; 7 positions match TRBD2. V dropped 2 bases and J dropped 4; count of bases not matched to a gene: 3. The CDR3 runs 14 residues. Per germline, CDR1 LGHNA and CDR2 YSLEER. The CDR3: CASSQLLAADTQYF. The CDR3 DNA reads TGCGCCAGCAGCCAACTTCTAGCGGCAGATACGCAGTATTTT.

The chain combines TRBV4-3 with TRBJ2-4, with 9 nucleotides matching TRBD1. V gave up 0 bases and J gave up 7 bases; unmatched junction bases: 4. CDR3 size: 15 residues. The germline gives CDR1 LGHNA, CDR2 YSLEER. This CDR3 is CASSQEGDRVNIQYF. The CDR3 DNA follows: TGCGCCAGCAGCCAAGAAGGGGACAGGGTGAACATTCAGTACTTC.

The V and J genes are TRBV7-2 and TRBJ2-1, with D tentatively TRBD2 (6 bases). V lost 4 bases, J lost 0 bases, and 10 bases lay in between. This CDR3 comprises 15 residues. CDR1 is SGHTA and CDR2 is FQGNSA in the germline V gene. The CDR3 is CASSWDGGSYNEQFF. The CDR3 nucleotides are TGTGCCAGCAGCTGGGACGGGGGCTCCTACAATGAGCAGTTCTTC.